This is a list of T cell receptor beta chains from one sample in a study of radiotherapy plus CTLA-4 blockade in lung cancer. The method was immunoSEQ multiplex PCR; TCRdb's version includes in-frame clones alone and lacks a portion of them. The table lists roughly 48,000 clones, around 69% of them singletons. Sequences were derived from peripheral blood, sampled from a patient treated with radiotherapy plus ipilimumab. The receptors derive from a human donor with non-small cell lung cancer who had stable disease on radiotherapy plus ipilimumab. Both conserved end residues are part of each CDR3. The D gene is left open where the match is weak. Only some rows state a clone size, as once, few, many or a class for expanded clones.

d_gene: .
v_gene: TRBV5-4
j_gene: TRBJ2-1
abundance: .
CDR3nt: TGTGCCAGCAGCTCTAAGACTGTAAATGAGCAGTTCTTC
CDR3aa: CASSSKTVNEQFF

d_gene: TRBD2
v_gene: TRBV5-1
j_gene: TRBJ2-7
abundance: .
CDR3nt: TGCGCCAGCAGCCGCGCTTCCAGCGGGGCGATGTGGTACGAGCAGTACTTC
CDR3aa: CASSRASSGAMWYEQYF

d_gene: .
v_gene: TRBV6-5
j_gene: TRBJ2-4
abundance: once
CDR3nt: TGTGCTTGCGGGGTAGCCAAAAACATTCAGTACTTC
CDR3aa: CACGVAKNIQYF

d_gene: TRBD1
v_gene: TRBV29-1
j_gene: TRBJ1-1
abundance: .
CDR3nt: TGCAGCGCCAGACAGGGGAGAGCTGAAGCTTTCTTT
CDR3aa: CSARQGRAEAFF

d_gene: .
v_gene: TRBV4-1
j_gene: TRBJ2-2
abundance: .
CDR3nt: TGCGCCAGCAGCCAAGACACGCGGGACTCTTACACCGGGGAGCTGTTTTTT
CDR3aa: CASSQDTRDSYTGELFF

d_gene: .
v_gene: TRBV9
j_gene: TRBJ1-2
abundance: .
CDR3nt: TGTGCCAGCAGCGTAAGCCCCGGATTATATGGCTACACCTTC
CDR3aa: CASSVSPGLYGYTF

d_gene: .
v_gene: TRBV5-5
j_gene: TRBJ1-1
abundance: .
CDR3nt: TGTGCCAGCAGCTTTGCGGTGAACACTGAAGCTTTCTTT
CDR3aa: CASSFAVNTEAFF

d_gene: .
v_gene: TRBV9
j_gene: TRBJ1-6
abundance: .
CDR3nt: TGTGCCAGCAGCCCCCGGGGGGACCGCAATTCACCCCTCCACTTT
CDR3aa: CASSPRGDRNSPLHF

d_gene: .
v_gene: TRBV19
j_gene: TRBJ2-5
abundance: .
CDR3nt: TGTGCCAGTTCGCAGCGGGAGACCCAGTACTTC
CDR3aa: CASSQRETQYF

d_gene: TRBD2
v_gene: TRBV7-3
j_gene: TRBJ2-1
abundance: .
CDR3nt: TGTGCCAGCAGCCCTAGCGGGGGTTACAATGAGCAGTTCTTC
CDR3aa: CASSPSGGYNEQFF

d_gene: TRBD1
v_gene: TRBV19
j_gene: TRBJ1-6
abundance: once
CDR3nt: TGTGCCAGTAGTCTCGACAGGGGCGTTCTATCCCTCCACTTT
CDR3aa: CASSLDRGVLSLHF

d_gene: .
v_gene: TRBV2
j_gene: TRBJ1-5
abundance: .
CDR3nt: TGTGCCAGCAGTCCTTACAGGGATGGCAATCAGCCCCAGCATTTT
CDR3aa: CASSPYRDGNQPQHF

d_gene: .
v_gene: TRBV5-5
j_gene: TRBJ1-6
abundance: few
CDR3nt: TGTGCCAGCAGTGGGGACCTAGGGGTATCACCCCTCCACTTT
CDR3aa: CASSGDLGVSPLHF

d_gene: .
v_gene: TRBV18
j_gene: TRBJ1-5
abundance: .
CDR3nt: TGTGCCAGCTCACCACCTGGAGGGCAAGGCGGCAATCAGCCCCAGCATTTT
CDR3aa: CASSPPGGQGGNQPQHF

d_gene: TRBD1
v_gene: TRBV10-3
j_gene: TRBJ1-3
abundance: .
CDR3nt: TGTGCCATAAGGGGGACAGTATACGAAAAGGGCACCATATATTTT
CDR3aa: CAIRGTVYEKGTIYF

d_gene: .
v_gene: TRBV9
j_gene: TRBJ2-1
abundance: .
CDR3nt: TGTGCCAGCAGCGTCCTTGGAGGAGATTCCTACAATGAGCAGTTCTTC
CDR3aa: CASSVLGGDSYNEQFF

d_gene: .
v_gene: TRBV7-8
j_gene: TRBJ2-1
abundance: .
CDR3nt: TGTGCCAGCAGCTTAATTCATAGGGTCTACAATGAGCAGTTCTTC
CDR3aa: CASSLIHRVYNEQFF